This entry features one T cell receptor (beta chain) sequence. This specimen belongs to a study of blood T cell repertoires in COVID-19. Study-wide context: Acute and convalescent COVID-19 samples came from the United States, Italy and Spain. The analysed material was cDNA or gDNA that came from T cells, B-cell-depleted T cells, or PBMCs.

Per the study methods: It was from reference gene primer amplification that nucleated cell counts were estimated. Only in-frame clones appear in the TCRdb table, and some are missing; sequencing was by immunoSEQ multiplex PCR. V and J calls and clone size are copied from that table; D and trimming were computed from the DNA. The table records 50,000 to 65,000 clones, 85% of them present only once. After removal of 6 bases from V and 2 bases from J, the junction contained 5 bases not matched to a gene. CDR1 and CDR2 (germline): MRHNA, SNTAGT. The CDR3 sequence is 14 residues long. The source is a man aged 35 to 55 with active COVID-19. Source material: peripheral blood. This chain connects TRBV6-4 to TRBJ2-3; 7 nucleotides agree with TRBD1. The CDR3 sequence is CASRDTGDTDTQYF. CDR3 DNA: TGTGCCAGCAGGGATACAGGGGACACAGATACGCAGTATTTT.